Sequencing of this T cell receptor beta chain was carried out in a study of OX40 agonist ivuxolimab in advanced cancers. For the study at large: Patients with prior anti-PD-1, anti-PD-L1 or anti-CTLA-4 therapy were eligible; less than 50% had some.

V lost 0 bases to trimming and J lost 1 base, with 3 bases between them. There are 13 residues in the CDR3. The germline gives CDR1 KGHSH, CDR2 LQKENI. Here immunoSEQ multiplex PCR was the method, and the copy in TCRdb shows in-frame clones only, minus some. The sample consists of 30,000 or so clones, around 85% of them appearing once. Specimen: CD4+ or CD8+ T cells sorted from blood, collected in a trial of the OX40 agonist ivuxolimab. The sequence derives from an adult with an advanced solid tumor such as melanoma, head and neck, liver or kidney cancer. The V call is TRBV18, the J call TRBJ2-5; D uncertain. The DNA of the CDR3 is TGTGCCAGCTCACCACCCAGCCAAGAGACCCAGTACTTC. It specifies CASSPPSQETQYF.